This T cell receptor beta chain was found in a study of blood T cell repertoires in COVID-19. Overall study context: The United States, Italy and Spain were the sources of the acute and convalescent COVID-19 samples. PBMCs, B-cell-depleted T cells, or T cells were the source of the cDNA or gDNA that made up the material.

In the source study's methods: By means of reference gene primer amplification, nucleated cell counts were estimated. Sequencing was performed with immunoSEQ multiplex PCR; in TCRdb, only in-frame clones are kept and a portion is missing. V and J calls and clone size come straight from that table; D and trimming were deduced from the DNA. Among 45,000 to 50,000 clones listed, approximately 85% were seen once. In Seattle, patients joined the study during active infection and were tracked longitudinally. Germline CDR1 and CDR2: MNHEY and SVGAGI. The CDR3 extends over 16 amino acids. V lost 0 bases to trimming and J lost 2 bases; unmatched junction nucleotides: 5.

The V and J genes are TRBV6-5 and TRBJ2-7; 9 nucleotides match TRBD1. The origin of this receptor is a woman aged 80 or older with COVID-19, enrolled during active disease. Sequencing used peripheral blood. This chain's CDR3 is CASSYSRQGGTYEQYF. Written as DNA, the CDR3 is TGTGCCAGCAGTTACTCGAGACAGGGGGGGACCTACGAGCAGTACTTC.